This T cell receptor beta chain was profiled in a study of CD8 T cells in ankylosing spondylitis. This clonotype was seen ten or more times. No antigen is known for it. Study results and limitations: Significant enrichment of disease-linked clones was reported in matched ankylosing spondylitis synovial fluid.

Deletions cut 2 bases from V and 3 bases from J, with 5 bases between. Germline CDR1 reads MNHNY; CDR2 reads SVGAGI (reference sequence). The length of the CDR3 is 13 residues. TCRdb reprocessed the 5' RACE reads via MiXCR and lists one record per CDR3 protein. Seen here are 130,000 to 150,000 distinct CDR3 sequences, 8% to 9% observed once, and the top ten hold 7.3%. The V call is TRBV6-6, the J call TRBJ1-3; D remains ambiguous. The sequenced sample consisted of synovial fluid, either unsorted or a sorted T cell fraction (not recorded which). The source is a male donor with ankylosing spondylitis. The DNA for the CDR3 is TGTGCCAGCAGTTACGAGGGTGGAAACACCATATATTTT. Amino acid sequence: CASSYEGGNTIYF.